The TCR beta chain under discussion was sequenced for a study of cytomegalovirus exposure and HLA in healthy donors. PCR amplification relied on 60 Vbeta primers (plus 13 Jbeta primers). Sequencing used immunoSEQ multiplex PCR; TCRdb keeps in-frame clones, though not all of them. Its clone listing holds about 150,000 clones. Per germline, CDR1 PRHDT and CDR2 FYEKMQ (reference sequence). This CDR3 spans 13 amino acids. Of note for this clone: At one boundary the junction diverges from the germline segment, which might be a read error.

This clonotype originated in a woman between 45 and 60 years old in good health and CMV-seronegative. The rearrangement links TRBV13 to TRBJ2-4; TRBD2 might be the D (6 bases). Source material: PBMCs. CDR3 region: CASSLGETGGAHF. CDR3 coding DNA: TGTGCCAGCAGCTTAGGGGAGACCGGGGGAGCGCACTTC. The full variable domain, its missing parts supplied by reference TRBV13 and TRBJ2-4, is AAGVIQSPRHLIKEKRETATLKCYPIPRHDTVYWYQQGPGQDPQFLISFYEKMQSDKGSIPDRFSAQQFSDYHSELNMSSLELGDSALYFCASSLGETGGAHFGAGTRLSVL.